This T cell receptor beta chain was identified during a study of control samples from healthy donors and cancer patients. With V trimmed by 3 bases and J by 4 bases, 5 bases remained unmatched. The CDR3 covers 16 residues. Germline CDR1 and CDR2: SGHDT and YYEEEE. This clone has a single count. Measured with immunoSEQ multiplex PCR; TCRdb has only the in-frame clones, and not every one. In the table there are some 90,000 clones, around nine tenths of which are singletons. Sample: blood. The sequence came from an older woman in good health. The V call is TRBV5-6, the J call TRBJ1-4, with 11 bases aligning to TRBD1. CDR3 DNA: TGTGCCAGCAGCTGGGGGACAGGGGGACATAATGAAAAACTGTTTTTT. Translating gives CASSWGTGGHNEKLFF. Complete variable domain (other parts from reference TRBV5-6 and TRBJ1-4): DAGVTQSPTHLIKTRGQQVTLRCSPKSGHDTVSWYQQALGQGPQFIFQYYEEEERQRGNFPDRFSGHQFPNYSSELNVNALLLGDSALYLCASSWGTGGHNEKLFFGSGTQLSVL.